One sample yielded the 21 T cell receptor beta chains listed below, sequenced in a study of regulatory T cells in long-lasting Graves disease. The TCR beta library used iRepertoire HTBI primers with Arm-PCR amplification of CDR3. MiXCR, applied by TCRdb to the multiplex PCR reads, yields one record per CDR3 protein. The table includes hundreds of thousands of distinct CDR3 sequences, 16% detected once. Time point meaning: newly diagnosed GD, antithyroid drugs for less than 3 months. From RNA extracted from PBMCs, the TCR library was made. The sample also formed part of further work on T cells in Graves' hyperthyroidism and ophthalmopathy.

The material was peripheral blood mononuclear cells (PBMCs), obtained at new diagnosis, from a patient treated with antithyroid drugs. These TCRs come from a woman under 40 with Graves disease.

This clonotype was found many times. The chain joins TRBV28 to TRBJ2-2; the D is unclear. The CDR3 length is 14 residues. Germline V gene data show CDR1 as MDHEN and CDR2 as SYDVKM. Trimming pared 8 bases from V and 5 bases from J, leaving 15 bases between. CDR3 loop: CASVNVRRTGELFF. CDR3 nucleotide sequence: TGTGCCAGCGTAAATGTCCGGCGGACCGGGGAGCTGTTTTTT.

This chain joins TRBV11-2 and TRBJ2-7, with 11 bases that match TRBD1. The CDR3 runs to 15 residues. Germline CDR1 reads SGHAT; CDR2 reads FQNNGV. V shed 8 bases and J 5 bases; nucleotides not matched to a gene: 11. DNA for the CDR3: TGTGCCAGCCTTCCCTGGACAGGGGGCAGGGACGAGCAGTACTTC. Its protein is CASLPWTGGRDEQYF.

This clonotype was picked up many times. This chain's CDR3 is CASSPGTGPSYTF. The CDR3 DNA reads TGTGCCAGCAGCCCCGGGACAGGGCCTAGCTACACCTTC. This rearrangement joins TRBV3-1 to TRBJ1-2; 9 bases line up with TRBD1. V was pared by 4 bases and J by 9 bases, with 6 bases of the junction left unmatched. This CDR3 has 13 amino acids. The germline gives CDR1 LGHDT, CDR2 YNNKEL (reference sequence).

This clonotype occurred many times. CDR3 sequence reads: CSAQRFLAKNIQYF. CDR3 DNA: TGCAGTGCGCAGCGTTTCCTAGCCAAAAACATTCAGTACTTC. The V gene is TRBV20-1, the J gene TRBJ2-4; D remains ambiguous. CDR1 is DFQATT and CDR2 is SNEGSKA in the germline V gene (reference sequence). Deletions cut 6 bases from V and 0 bases from J, with 12 bases between. The CDR3 length is 14 residues.

This clonotype has just a few counts. The chain has TRBV29-1 and TRBJ1-2, with D maybe TRBD1 (5 bases). In germline, CDR1 is SQVTM, CDR2 ANQGSEA. With 3 bases removed from V and 8 bases from J, the gap between germline ends came to 10 bases. This CDR3 is built from 11 residues. The CDR3 nucleotides read TGCAGCGTTGACAGGGCGGGGGGCTACACCTTC. Translation: CSVDRAGGYTF.

A remark on this clonotype: A much larger clone lies a single base off, so this may be a read error. The V and J genes are TRBV9 and TRBJ1-1, with 7 positions matching TRBD1. The V and J ends lost 0 bases and 10 bases, in that order; junction bases with no gene match: 12. CDR1 is SGDLS and CDR2 is YYNGEE in the germline V gene. The CDR3 sequence is 15 residues long. The CDR3 DNA reads as TGTGCCAGCAGCGTAGGAGGGGGCACCCCGAGGGCAGCTTTCTTT. This translates into CASSVGGGTPRAAFF.

This clonotype occurred many times. The rearrangement joins TRBV10-1 to TRBJ1-1, with D possibly being TRBD1 (5 bases). Per germline, CDR1 WNHNN and CDR2 SYGVQD (reference sequence). The ends were cut back, 10 bases at V and 1 base at J, with 13 bases in the middle. The CDR3 spans 13 residues. CDR3 in amino acids: CATPTVANTEAFF. CDR3 nucleotide sequence: TGCGCCACCCCGACAGTGGCGAACACTGAAGCTTTCTTT.

This clonotype was recorded many times. The V gene is TRBV20-1, the J gene TRBJ2-2; 14 nucleotides match TRBD2. The V gene's germline CDR1 is DFQATT and CDR2 SNEGSKA (reference sequence). The V gene end was trimmed by 6 bases and the J gene end by 14 bases; junction bases not matched to a gene: 8. The length of the CDR3 is 13 residues. The CDR3 loop is CSAPGTSGSGLFF. CDR3 in DNA: TGCAGTGCCCCCGGGACTAGCGGGAGTGGTCTGTTTTTT.

The chain couples TRBV7-9 to TRBJ1-3; D is ambiguous. V was trimmed by 5 bases and J by 8 bases, leaving 10 bases between them. Germline V lookup: CDR1 SEHNR, CDR2 FQNEAQ (reference sequence). This CDR3 contains 12 residues. In DNA form, the CDR3 reads TGTGCCAGCAGCCCTACTGGGGACACCATATATTTT. Its protein is CASSPTGDTIYF. Complete variable domain (other parts from reference TRBV7-9 and TRBJ1-3): DTGVSQNPRHKITKRGQNVTFRCDPISEHNRLYWYRQTLGQGPEFLTYFQNEAQLEKSRLLSDRFSAERPKGSFSTLEIQRTEQGDSAMYLCASSPTGDTIYFGEGSWLTVV.

In this sample, this clonotype turned up a few times. The chain has TRBV19 and TRBJ2-2, with TRBD1 identical over 7 bases. This CDR3 comprises 16 residues. V lost 2 bases and J lost 4; bases outside the gene matches: 7. Germline CDR1 and CDR2: LNHDA and SQIVND (reference sequence). CDR3: CASSIMGNRGTGELFF. The CDR3 DNA reads TGTGCCAGTAGTATAATGGGGAACAGGGGCACCGGGGAGCTGTTTTTT.

This clonotype was observed at least ten times. The V and J genes are TRBV28 and TRBJ1-1; TRBD1 is a possible D gene (5 bases). CDR3 length: 13 residues. Between the trimmed V and J ends, which lost 6 bases and 1 base, there was a span of 9 bases. Germline-derived CDR1 and CDR2 are MDHEN and SYDVKM. CDR3 protein: CASRRQWNTEAFF. The DNA for the CDR3 is TGTGCCAGCAGGAGACAGTGGAACACTGAAGCTTTCTTT.

This clonotype turned up a few times. The rearrangement links TRBV9 to TRBJ2-5; 8 nucleotides match TRBD2. From germline, CDR1 is SGDLS and CDR2 YYNGEE. V lost 1 base and J lost 0; bases outside the gene matches: 2. This CDR3 comprises 15 residues. The CDR3 is CASSVSGGYQETQYF. The CDR3 DNA reads as TGTGCCAGCAGCGTATCGGGGGGGTACCAAGAGACCCAGTACTTC. The variable domain in full, completed from reference TRBV9 and TRBJ2-5, reads DSGVTQTPKHLITATGQRVTLRCSPRSGDLSVYWYQQSLDQGLQFLIQYYNGEERAKGNILERFSAQQFPDLHSELNLSSLELGDSALYFCASSVSGGYQETQYFGPGTRLLVL.

Comment on this clonotype: A read error may explain this, as a much larger clone is one base away. The V and J genes are TRBV2 and TRBJ2-5, with 14 bases lining up with TRBD2. The end of the DNA fits TRBJ2-1 better, so the J call may be wrong. Germline CDR1 and CDR2: SNHLY and FYNNEI. The CDR3 runs 13 residues. The CDR3 reads CASGLAGGNGQFF. CDR3 nucleotide sequence: TGTGCCAGTGGACTAGCGGGAGGTAATGGGCAGTTCTTC.

The chain links TRBV6-1 to TRBJ2-1; possibly TRBD2 for D (6 bases). Trimming removed 11 bases at V and 8 bases at J, with 25 bases between. This CDR3 has 15 residues. Germline lookup yields CDR1 MNHNS and CDR2 SASEGT. The CDR3 sequence: CAVPQARLVFDEQFF. CDR3 DNA sequence: TGTGCCGTACCCCAGGCGCGACTAGTCTTTGATGAGCAGTTCTTC.

The chain combines TRBV20-1 with TRBJ2-6; D possibly corresponds to TRBD2 (5 bases). Trimming took off 0 bases at V and 0 bases at J, with 12 bases between the two ends. The CDR3 is made up of 17 amino acids. Germline CDR1 and CDR2: DFQATT and SNEGSKA (reference sequence). The CDR3 reads CSARDLLASSGANVLTF. The CDR3 coding sequence is TGCAGTGCTAGAGATCTTTTAGCGAGCTCTGGGGCCAACGTCCTGACTTTC.

There are a few counts of this clonotype. The chain recombines TRBV7-2 with TRBJ2-1; D is undetermined. Germline CDR1 is SGHTA and CDR2 is FQGNSA. V lost 2 bases, J lost 9 bases, and 8 bases lay in between. CDR3 size: 12 residues. CDR3 nucleotide sequence: TGTGCCAGCAGCTTAAAGCCCAGTGAGCAGTTCTTC. The encoded protein is CASSLKPSEQFF.

The V gene is TRBV7-3, the J gene TRBJ2-3, with D perhaps being TRBD1 or TRBD2 (6 bases each). The J call may be wrong; the DNA end is better matched by TRBJ2-5. Germline loops: CDR1 SGHTA, CDR2 FQGTGA. The CDR3 contains 13 residues. As DNA, the CDR3 is TGTGCCAGCAGCCGGGGGCACGGGGAGACCCAGTACTTC. Protein product: CASSRGHGETQYF.

This clonotype has just a few counts. The chain couples TRBV28 to TRBJ2-2, with D possibly being TRBD1 or TRBD2 (5 bases each). V dropped 7 bases and J dropped 1 base, with 13 bases sitting between them. This CDR3 contains 15 residues. The germline V gene encodes CDR1 MDHEN and CDR2 SYDVKM. The CDR3 loop reads CASISGTGNTGELFF. For the CDR3, the DNA is TGTGCCAGCATCTCCGGGACGGGGAACACCGGGGAGCTGTTTTTT.

In regard to this clonotype: A much larger clonotype is one base distant, so this may be a read error. The gene calls are TRBV6-8 and TRBJ1-1; D ambiguous. The CDR3 has 14 residues. Germline loops: CDR1 MNHGY, CDR2 SAAAGT. The CDR3 DNA is TGTGTCAGCAAAGCGGACTCACGAACCGACCGAGCTTTCTTT. This sequence encodes CVSKADSRTDRAFF.

The CDR3: CASSLQGGGTDTQYF. CDR3 coding DNA: TGTGCCAGCAGCCTCCAAGGAGGGGGCACAGATACGCAGTATTTT. V and J are TRBV6-4 and TRBJ2-3; maybe TRBD2 (6 bases). From germline, CDR1 is MRHNA and CDR2 SNTAGT. Trimming took off 6 bases at V and 1 base at J, with 14 bases between the two ends. There are 15 residues in the CDR3.

About this clonotype: Given a much more abundant clone one base away, this may be a read error. J is TRBJ1-2 and V is TRBV9; D remains unclear. The CDR3 totals 12 residues. Germline values: CDR1 SGDLS, CDR2 YYNGEE. CDR3 residues: CVSSVDSQPPIF. The CDR3 DNA reads TGTGTCAGCAGCGTAGATTCCCAGCCCCCGATCTTC. Full variable domain (missing parts from reference TRBV9 and TRBJ1-2): DSGVTQTPKHLITATGQRVTLRCSPRSGDLSVYWYQQSLDQGLQFLIQYYNGEERAKGNILERFSAQQFPDLHSELNLSSLELGDSALYFCVSSVDSQPPIFGSGTRLTVV.